These 20 T cell receptor beta chains share one sample of origin, sequenced in a study of Graves' ophthalmopathy and Graves' hyperthyroidism. Amplified TCR beta CDR3 regions were obtained using RNA transcripts as template. An initial RT-PCR round employing HTBI primers preceded a second-round multiplex PCR. Each CDR3 protein gets one entry after TCRdb re-called the multiplex PCR reads with MiXCR. There are under 350,000 distinct CDR3 sequences in the sample; under 20% occur only once, and approximately 13% lies in the top ten. Material: peripheral blood. These receptors all stem from an adult man with Graves' ophthalmopathy.

The table lists this clonotype with many counts. The chain recombines TRBV28 with TRBJ1-5; D not certain. This CDR3 spans 16 amino acids. Trimming took off 7 bases at V and 2 bases at J, with 18 bases between the two ends. Looked up from germline, CDR1 is MDHEN and CDR2 is SYDVKM. In nucleotides, the CDR3 is TGTGCCAGCACTACCGGAGTTCTTCAGGGCAATCAGCCCCAGCATTTT. Translation: CASTTGVLQGNQPQHF.

This clonotype is a singleton in its sample. The rearrangement uses TRBV7-2 and TRBJ2-7; TRBD2 aligns across 8 bases. The CDR3 consists of 14 residues. Trimming cost V 0 bases and J 7 bases; bases outside gene matches: 5. CDR1 is SGHTA, CDR2 FQGNSA, per germline. The CDR3 nucleotides are TGTGCCAGCAGCTTAGCGCGGGGGGCGTGGGAGCAGTACTTC. Protein sequence: CASSLARGAWEQYF.

This clonotype showed up many times. The chain is built from TRBV6-1 and TRBJ1-2; no reliable D call. Between the trimmed V and J ends, which lost 7 bases and 0 bases, there was a span of 12 bases. The CDR3 extends over 14 amino acids. Germline V gives CDR1 MNHNS, CDR2 SASEGT. The CDR3 region is CASKPDGTNYGYTF. The CDR3 nucleotides are TGTGCCAGCAAGCCGGACGGAACTAACTATGGCTACACCTTC.

The sample holds many counts of this clonotype. The genes are TRBV18 and TRBJ1-2, with 7 bases lining up with TRBD1. Germline CDR1 is KGHSH and CDR2 is LQKENI. Trimming at V came to 0 bases and at J to 2 bases, leaving 3 bases not matched to a gene. The CDR3 covers 15 residues. Written as DNA, the CDR3 is TGTGCCAGCTCACCACCAGAGGGGGCGAACTATGGCTACACCTTC. This codes for CASSPPEGANYGYTF.

This clonotype was observed many times. The J gene is TRBJ1-1, the V gene TRBV30, with 8 bases matching TRBD1. The CDR3 extends over 13 amino acids. With V trimmed by 2 bases and J by 4 bases, 3 bases remained unmatched. CDR1 GTSNPN and CDR2 SVGIG come from the germline V gene (reference sequence). CDR3 in amino acids: CAWSPDRGTEAFF. CDR3 bases: TGTGCCTGGAGTCCCGACAGGGGCACTGAAGCTTTCTTT.

The sample holds many counts of this clonotype. This sequence joins TRBV6-2 or TRBV6-3 and TRBJ2-7; 10 nucleotides align to TRBD2. Germline V gene data show CDR1 as MNHEY and CDR2 as SVGEGT. There are 15 residues in the CDR3. V shed 0 bases and J 7 bases; nucleotides not matched to a gene: 6. Written as DNA, the CDR3 is TGTGCCAGCAGTTACTCCGTCCCGGGACTAGCGGAGCAGTACTTC. This gives the protein CASSYSVPGLAEQYF.

Many counts were recorded for this clonotype. CDR3 sequence reads: CASSFKSSYEQYF. The CDR3 DNA sequence: TGCGCCAGCAGCTTCAAAAGCTCCTACGAGCAGTACTTC. The chain links TRBV5-1 to TRBJ2-7; D remains unclear. Germline V gives CDR1 SGHRS, CDR2 YFSETQ. Between the trimmed V and J ends, which lost 2 bases and 0 bases, there was a span of 6 bases. This CDR3 spans 13 amino acids.

This clonotype occurred many times. The J gene is TRBJ2-2, the V gene TRBV6-5, with 11 bases matching TRBD1. The CDR3 spans 15 residues. Trimming removed 6 bases from V and 6 bases from J; junction bases left unmatched: 6. Germline V gene data show CDR1 as MNHEY and CDR2 as SVGAGI. The CDR3 DNA is TGTGCCAGCAGGCCGGACAGGGGGCATTCCGGGGAGCTGTTTTTT. This sequence encodes CASRPDRGHSGELFF.

Details on this clonotype: An end of the junction does not agree with germline; a read error may underlie this. The chain is built from TRBV15 and TRBJ1-2, with a weak D call TRBD1 (6 bases). The CDR3 is 14 residues long. The germline V gene encodes CDR1 LNHNV and CDR2 YYDKDF (reference sequence). CDR3 in DNA: TGTGCCACCAGCAGAGTTATTGGACAGCACGGCTACATCTTC. Translating it yields CATSRVIGQHGYIF.

The V call is TRBV12-3 or TRBV12-4, the J call TRBJ1-1; perhaps TRBD1 as D (5 bases). The CDR3 extends over 13 amino acids. V was pared by 7 bases and J by 1 base, with 10 bases between. Here the CDR3 DNA reads TGTGCCAGCACCTGGGGCAGGAACACTGAAGCTTTCTTT. Translation: CASTWGRNTEAFF.

A note on this clonotype: A single base separates this from a much larger clone, so it may be a read error. The chain joins TRBV30 to TRBJ1-2; 8 bases agree with TRBD1. The CDR3 has 14 residues. V lost 5 bases and J lost 3; bases outside the gene matches: 8. CDR1 is GTSNPN, CDR2 SVGIG, per germline (reference sequence). CDR3 in amino acids: CAWAKDRDYYGYTF. The CDR3 DNA sequence: TGTGCCTGGGCGAAGGACAGGGATTACTATGGCTACACCTTC.

The V gene is TRBV28, the J gene TRBJ1-6; D uncertain. This CDR3 is built from 12 residues. The V gene's germline CDR1 is MDHEN and CDR2 SYDVKM. The V gene lost 1 base and the J gene lost 10 bases, with 5 bases spanning the gap. The CDR3 protein is CASSLSASPLHF. As DNA, the CDR3 is TGTGCCAGCAGTTTATCCGCGTCACCCCTCCACTTT.

This clonotype was observed many times. The chain joins TRBV20-1 to TRBJ2-5; tentative D call: TRBD2 (6 bases). This CDR3 contains 14 residues. Germline-derived CDR1 and CDR2 are DFQATT and SNEGSKA (reference sequence). The germline V and J ends were trimmed by 1 base and 3 bases, with 12 bases remaining between them. CDR3 in DNA: TGCAGTGCTAGAGTGGGGGGAAACGAAGAGACCCAGTACTTC. It translates to CSARVGGNEETQYF.

This clonotype was counted many times. The chain employs TRBV29-1 and TRBJ1-1; D is unclear. The CDR3 sequence is 15 residues long. CDR1 and CDR2 from the germline V gene are SQVTM and ANQGSEA. V was pared by 2 bases and J by 0 bases, with 13 bases between. Here the CDR3 reads CSVESALGMNTEAFF. DNA of the CDR3: TGCAGCGTTGAATCGGCGTTGGGGATGAACACTGAAGCTTTCTTT.

This clonotype has at least ten counts. CDR3 protein: CATSTVGQGLSPLHF. In DNA, the CDR3 is TGTGCCACCAGCACCGTCGGTCAGGGTTTATCACCCCTCCACTTT. The J gene is TRBJ1-6, the V gene TRBV15; D may be TRBD1 (5 bases). CDR1 is LNHNV, CDR2 YYDKDF, per germline (reference sequence). V was trimmed by 4 bases and J by 10 bases, leaving 17 bases between them. The CDR3 has 15 residues.

This clonotype was recorded at least ten times. This sequence joins TRBV15 and TRBJ2-5; no definite D call. V shed 0 bases and J shed 5 bases, with 13 bases lying between them. Germline V gives CDR1 LNHNV, CDR2 YYDKDF (reference sequence). The CDR3 sequence is 15 residues long. DNA of the CDR3: TGTGCCACCAGCAGAGATTTAGGGAACGTGGAGACCCAGTACTTC. Residues: CATSRDLGNVETQYF.

This clonotype has at least ten counts. A read error is possible here, since a much larger clone lies one base away. This chain uses TRBV4-2 with TRBJ1-6, with TRBD1 matching over 7 bases. The CDR3 spans 14 residues. Germline CDR1 reads LGHNA; CDR2 reads YNFKEQ. Losses at the gene ends were 4 bases for V and 5 bases for J; bases not matched to a gene: 2. The CDR3 protein is CASSRGQDNSPLHF. The CDR3 DNA follows: TGTGCCAGCAGCCGAGGACAGGATAATTCACCCCTCCACTTT.

In this sample, this clonotype turned up a few times. The chain carries TRBV12-3 or TRBV12-4 and TRBJ2-7; the match to TRBD2 covers 10 bases. Trimming cost V 5 bases and J 3 bases; bases outside gene matches: 7. The CDR3 is 15 amino acids. For the CDR3, the DNA is TGTGCCAGCAGTCTGCTAGCGGGAGCCCTCTACGAGCAGTACTTC. It codes for CASSLLAGALYEQYF.

This clonotype has at least ten counts. The chain has TRBV27 and TRBJ1-6; D remains unclear. The CDR3 consists of 16 residues. The germline gives CDR1 MNHEY, CDR2 SMNVEV (reference sequence). V shed 5 bases and J shed 1 base, with 12 bases lying between them. CDR3 nucleotide sequence: TGTGCCAGCAGTGGTCAGGAGCGGTCCTATAATTCACCCCTCCACTTT. Amino acids: CASSGQERSYNSPLHF.

This clonotype showed up many times. The genes are TRBV29-1 and TRBJ2-5; 11 bases match TRBD1. Germline values: CDR1 SQVTM, CDR2 ANQGSEA. V lost 1 base to trimming and J lost 5 bases; unmatched junction nucleotides: 6. This CDR3 region has 15 residues. The CDR3: CSVEVSGTGGETQYF. Here the CDR3 DNA reads TGCAGCGTTGAAGTCTCGGGGACAGGGGGTGAGACCCAGTACTTC.